The 21 T cell receptor beta chains in this list originate from one sample, sequenced in a study of cytomegalovirus exposure and HLA in healthy donors. In the PCR, 60 Vbeta and 13 Jbeta primers were used. Libraries were prepared by immunoSEQ multiplex PCR; TCRdb keeps only in-frame clonotypes and omits some of them. This sample yields over 150,000 clones, of which roughly 80% are seen a single time; under 7.5% belongs to the top ten. The sequencing sample was made of PBMCs. Receptors originate from a man between 25 and 39 years old in good health and CMV-seropositive.

V usage is TRBV12-5 and J usage is TRBJ1-5; D ambiguous. CDR1 is LGHNT, CDR2 FRNRAP, per germline. Deletions cut 5 bases from V and 4 bases from J, with 3 bases between. The CDR3 extends over 11 amino acids. CDR3 amino acids: CASGLNQPQHF. The CDR3 nucleotides are TGTGCTAGTGGTCTAAATCAGCCCCAGCATTTT. The variable domain in full, with the rest retrieved from reference TRBV12-5 and TRBJ1-5, is DARVTQTPRHKVTEMGQEVTMRCQPILGHNTVFWYRQTMMQGLELLAYFRNRAPLDDSGMPKDRFSAEMPDATLATLKIQPSEPRDSAVYFCASGLNQPQHFGDGTRLSIL.

This clone was picked up many times. The chain combines TRBV6-4 with TRBJ2-1; 12 bases align to TRBD2. Per germline, CDR1 MRHNA and CDR2 SNTAGT. This CDR3 region has 14 residues. The V segment lost 4 bases and the J segment 6 bases; nucleotides outside the gene matches: 1. CDR3 in amino acids: CASSASGGANEQFF. The CDR3 DNA reads TGTGCCAGCAGTGCTAGCGGGGGGGCCAATGAGCAGTTCTTC.

The rearrangement joins TRBV5-4 to TRBJ2-5, with a tentative D call TRBD2 (6 bases). Trimming left V 0 bases short and J 5 bases short, with 14 bases between. Germline V gives CDR1 SGHNT, CDR2 YYREEE (reference sequence). The CDR3 loop spans 15 amino acids. The CDR3 DNA reads TGTGCCAGCAGCTTGGTGGGGGGTTTTAGGGAGACCCAGTACTTC. Translation: CASSLVGGFRETQYF.

This clone has just one count. The gene calls are TRBV15 and TRBJ2-6, with a weak D call TRBD2 (5 bases). Trimming pared 1 base from V and 2 bases from J, leaving 21 bases between. This CDR3 region has 20 residues. CDR1 LNHNV and CDR2 YYDKDF come from the germline V gene (reference sequence). The CDR3 DNA reads as TGTGCCACCAGCAGAGTAAGAGAGGGTACAGAGGTGACTGGGGCCAACGTCCTGACTTTC. It is translated as CATSRVREGTEVTGANVLTF. Full variable domain (missing parts from reference TRBV15 and TRBJ2-6): DAMVIQNPRYQVTQFGKPVTLSCSQTLNHNVMYWYQQKSSQAPKLLFHYYDKDFNNEADTPDNFQSRRPNTSFCFLDIRSPGLGDTAMYLCATSRVREGTEVTGANVLTFGAGSRLTVL.

The rearrangement joins TRBV19 to TRBJ1-5; D unresolved. V gave up 1 base and J gave up 4 bases, with 14 bases separating them. This CDR3 spans 16 amino acids. Germline lookup yields CDR1 LNHDA and CDR2 SQIVND (reference sequence). The CDR3 nucleotides are TGTGCCAGTAGTATAGGACCGGCAGGCCCTAATCAGCCCCAGCATTTT. Amino acid sequence: CASSIGPAGPNQPQHF.

In this sample, this clone turned up a few times. The J gene is TRBJ1-1, the V gene TRBV14; D may be TRBD1 (6 bases). CDR1 SGHDN and CDR2 FVKESK come from the germline V gene. This CDR3 has 18 residues. The V gene lost 4 bases and the J gene lost 3 bases, with 24 bases spanning the gap. The CDR3 loop is CASSRLRDTTTRHTEAFF. CDR3 DNA sequence: TGTGCCAGCAGCCGGTTGAGGGACACCACAACAAGGCACACTGAAGCTTTCTTT.

This clone has just a few counts. Additional DNA sequences in this sample encode the identical CDR3. The chain carries TRBV4-1 and TRBJ1-2; 7 bases agree with TRBD1. The CDR3 is 14 amino acids. V shed 4 bases, J shed 2 bases, and the junction held 4 bases outside the gene matches. The germline CDR1 and CDR2 sequences are MGHRA and YSYEKL. The CDR3 sequence: CASSRMTGNYGYTF. The CDR3 DNA reads TGCGCCAGCAGCCGCATGACAGGGAACTATGGCTACACCTTC.

The rearrangement links TRBV6-5 to TRBJ1-2; tentatively, D is TRBD1 (5 bases). This CDR3 spans 12 amino acids. Between the trimmed V and J ends, which lost 6 bases and 4 bases, there was a span of 9 bases. The germline V gene encodes CDR1 MNHEY and CDR2 SVGAGI. The CDR3, as DNA: TGTGCCAGCAGAAGGGGCGTCTATGGCTACACCTTC. It specifies CASRRGVYGYTF.

This chain connects TRBV27 to TRBJ2-7, with 9 bases lining up with TRBD1. CDR3 length: 13 amino acids. Germline lookup yields CDR1 MNHEY and CDR2 SMNVEV (reference sequence). The junction had 7 bases not matched to a gene; V was cut back by 8 bases and J by 5 bases. DNA for the CDR3: TGTGCCAGCTCTGTACAGGGGGCCCACGAGCAGTACTTC. Amino acid sequence: CASSVQGAHEQYF.

The gene calls are TRBV28 and TRBJ2-3, with D possibly being TRBD2 (6 bases). Trimming cost V 2 bases and J 13 bases, with 19 bases left between them. Germline-derived CDR1 and CDR2 are MDHEN and SYDVKM. This CDR3 is 14 amino acids long. DNA of the CDR3: TGTGCCAGCAGTTTACTCCCGCGGGGCGCAGCCGAGTATTTT. Its protein is CASSLLPRGAAEYF.

With regard to this clone: The junction differs from germline at one of its ends, possibly a read error. This rearrangement joins TRBV2 to TRBJ2-7; no reliable D call. Per the germline V gene, CDR1 is SNHLY and CDR2 is FYNNEI. The CDR3 spans 11 residues. For the CDR3, the DNA is TGTGCCAGCATCAAATCGCCCCAGGTGGGCTTC. Translated: CASIKSPQVGF.

This clone showed up just once. The chain carries TRBV30 and TRBJ1-1; 9 bases align to TRBD1. Germline CDR1 is GTSNPN and CDR2 is SVGIG (reference sequence). The CDR3 extends over 14 amino acids. V dropped 1 base and J dropped 11; count of bases not matched to a gene: 11. The CDR3 sequence is CAWSAGTGSFLAFF. The CDR3 coding sequence is TGTGCCTGGAGTGCCGGGACAGGGTCATTCCTGGCTTTCTTT. The variable domain in full, with the rest retrieved from reference TRBV30 and TRBJ1-1, is SQTIHQWPATLVQPVGSPLSLECTVEGTSNPNLYWYRQAAGRGLQLLFYSVGIGQISSEVPQNLSASRPQDRQFILSSKKLLLSDSGFYLCAWSAGTGSFLAFFGQGTRLTVV.

The gene calls are TRBV18 and TRBJ1-3; D is unresolved. Trimming stripped 4 bases from V and 0 bases from J, with 7 bases between. Germline values: CDR1 KGHSH, CDR2 LQKENI. The CDR3 has 14 residues. The CDR3 region is CASSLAVSGNTIYF. CDR3 sequence (DNA): TGTGCCAGCTCACTGGCAGTCTCTGGAAACACCATATATTTT.

This clone was seen a few times. The chain has TRBV27 and TRBJ2-5; D unresolved. Germline assignment: CDR1 MNHEY and CDR2 SMNVEV (reference sequence). This CDR3 is 16 amino acids long. Trimming cost V 4 bases and J 5 bases, with 20 bases left between them. CDR3 loop: CASSSLYRDPRETQYF. The CDR3 coding sequence is TGTGCCAGCAGTTCACTCTACAGAGACCCTCGGGAGACCCAGTACTTC.

This chain uses TRBV15 with TRBJ2-3, with 10 bases lining up with TRBD2. V lost 1 base and J lost 1; bases outside the gene matches: 11. Germline V gene data show CDR1 as LNHNV and CDR2 as YYDKDF (reference sequence). The CDR3 totals 19 residues. Here the CDR3 reads CATSRGASGGLLGTDTQYF. Written as DNA, the CDR3 is TGTGCCACCAGCAGAGGGGCTAGCGGGGGACTATTAGGCACAGATACGCAGTATTTT.

CDR3 sequence reads: CASSQARTSTDTQYF. The CDR3 bases are TGCGCCAGCAGCCAAGCTCGGACTAGCACAGATACGCAGTATTTT. The gene calls are TRBV4-1 and TRBJ2-3, with D possibly matching TRBD2 (5 bases). Looked up from germline, CDR1 is MGHRA and CDR2 is YSYEKL. CDR3 length: 15 amino acids. Trimming stripped 1 base from V and 0 bases from J, with 8 bases between.

The rearrangement joins TRBV5-1 to TRBJ1-2; TRBD1 agrees at 7 bases. The germline gives CDR1 SGHRS, CDR2 YFSETQ. V shed 4 bases, J shed 7 bases, and the junction held 7 bases outside the gene matches. The CDR3 is 13 residues long. The CDR3 nucleotides read TGCGCCAGCAGCCTGAGACAGGGCGGTGGCTACACCTTC. Residues: CASSLRQGGGYTF.

This chain uses TRBV6-6 with TRBJ2-3; TRBD2 matches 7 bases. CDR1 is MNHNY, CDR2 SVGAGI, per germline (reference sequence). V dropped 2 bases and J dropped 2; count of bases not matched to a gene: 1. This CDR3 is built from 14 residues. Here the CDR3 DNA reads TGTGCCAGCAGTTACAGCGGGAACACAGATACGCAGTATTTT. Translated: CASSYSGNTDTQYF.

This clone has just one count. The chain recombines TRBV27 with TRBJ2-2; 7 nucleotides align to TRBD2. Germline CDR1 reads MNHEY; CDR2 reads SMNVEV (reference sequence). Trimming took 6 bases from V and 6 from J; bases not matched to a gene: 16. This CDR3 has 17 residues. The CDR3 DNA follows: TGTGCCAGCAGACCATGGGGCCGGGGGACTAAGGCCGGGGAGCTGTTTTTT. It encodes CASRPWGRGTKAGELFF.

This chain joins TRBV9 and TRBJ2-2; 7 bases fit TRBD2. V was pared by 0 bases and J by 7 bases, with 3 bases of the junction left unmatched. Germline assignment: CDR1 SGDLS and CDR2 YYNGEE. This CDR3 spans 14 amino acids. CDR3: CASSVGGSHGELFF. CDR3 DNA: TGTGCCAGCAGCGTAGGCGGGAGCCACGGGGAGCTGTTTTTT.

This chain connects TRBV5-1 to TRBJ1-2, with TRBD1 as a possible D gene (5 bases). Germline CDR1 reads SGHRS; CDR2 reads YFSETQ. V shed 0 bases and J shed 7 bases, with 13 bases lying between them. This CDR3 contains 14 residues. This CDR3 is CASSLEGRESGYTF. Written as DNA, the CDR3 is TGCGCCAGCAGCTTGGAGGGGAGGGAGTCTGGCTACACCTTC.